The present T cell receptor beta chain was sequenced within a study of cytomegalovirus exposure and HLA in healthy donors. The donors were members of the validation cohort comprising over a hundred subjects, separate from the approximately 630-subject first cohort. The protocol was immunoSEQ multiplex PCR, while the TCRdb copy is restricted to in-frame clones and leaves out a portion. The profile shows 200,000 to 250,000 clones, around 86% of them singletons. Study observations and caveats: Cytomegalovirus-associated status was assigned to more than 150 TCR beta chains.

Turning to this clone: Its antigen is undetermined.

With V trimmed by 3 bases and J by 3 bases, 4 bases remained unmatched. Germline lookup yields CDR1 SNHLY and CDR2 FYNNEI. The CDR3 is 15 amino acids. This clonotype originated in a woman younger than 30 in good health and CMV-seropositive. The sample consisted of PBMCs. This chain connects TRBV2 to TRBJ2-2, with TRBD1 matching over 7 bases. The CDR3, as DNA: TGTGCCAGCAGTGAGAGGGGGCTCGACACCGGGGAGCTGTTTTTT. Its protein product is CASSERGLDTGELFF.